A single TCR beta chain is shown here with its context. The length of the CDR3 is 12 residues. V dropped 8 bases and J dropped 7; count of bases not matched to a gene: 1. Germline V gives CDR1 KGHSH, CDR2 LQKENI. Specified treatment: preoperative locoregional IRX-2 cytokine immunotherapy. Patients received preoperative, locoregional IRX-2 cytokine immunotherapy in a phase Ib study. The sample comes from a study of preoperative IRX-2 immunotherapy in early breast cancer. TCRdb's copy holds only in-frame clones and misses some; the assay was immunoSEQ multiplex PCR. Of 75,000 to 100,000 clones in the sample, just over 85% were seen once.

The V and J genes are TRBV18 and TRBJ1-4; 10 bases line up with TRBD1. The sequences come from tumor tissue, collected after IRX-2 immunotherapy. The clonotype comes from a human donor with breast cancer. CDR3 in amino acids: CASGQGGEKLFF. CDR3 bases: TGTGCCAGCGGACAGGGGGGTGAAAAACTGTTTTTT.